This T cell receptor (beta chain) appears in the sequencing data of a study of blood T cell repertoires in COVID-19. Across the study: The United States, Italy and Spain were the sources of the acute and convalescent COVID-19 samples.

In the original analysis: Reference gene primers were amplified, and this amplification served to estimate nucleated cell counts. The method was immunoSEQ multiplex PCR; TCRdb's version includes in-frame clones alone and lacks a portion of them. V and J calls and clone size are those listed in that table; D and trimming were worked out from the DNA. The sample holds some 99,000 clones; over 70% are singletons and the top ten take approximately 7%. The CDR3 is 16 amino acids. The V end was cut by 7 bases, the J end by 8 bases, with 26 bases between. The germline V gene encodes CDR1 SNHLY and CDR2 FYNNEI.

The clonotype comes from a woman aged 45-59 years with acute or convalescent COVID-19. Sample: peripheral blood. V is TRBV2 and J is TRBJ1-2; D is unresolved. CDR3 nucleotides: TGTGCCAGCAACCCAAACAATCCCGGGAGTACAAGGGGCTACACCTTC. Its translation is CASNPNNPGSTRGYTF.